This TCR beta chain was found in a study of glioma-infiltrating T cells. Study conclusions and caveats: Tissue-blood divergence was below expectation in non-neoplastic patients, above in gliomas.

Germline lookup yields CDR1 MDHEN and CDR2 SYDVKM. V was cut by 10 bases and J by 5 bases, with 17 bases left in between. The CDR3 covers 13 residues. Ten or more counts support this clonotype. Its target is unknown. Amplification of TCR alpha and beta CDR3 regions from RNA used iRepertoire nested multiplex PCR. Each CDR3 protein gets one entry after TCRdb re-called the multiplex PCR reads with MiXCR. The top ten hold around 11% of the sample, which has about 380,000 distinct CDR3 sequences, 41% seen once. This TCR was recovered from a human donor with low-grade glioma or glioblastoma, undergoing nonglioma brain surgery, or in good health (not recorded which). The chain recombines TRBV28 with TRBJ1-2; D is ambiguous. Sequencing used glioma tissue, nonneoplastic brain tissue, or PBMCs (not recorded which). The CDR3 reads CATRGRIMYGYTF. CDR3 coding DNA: TGTGCCACTCGCGGCAGAATCATGTATGGCTACACCTTC.